This TCR beta chain originates from a study of T-cell memory formation after mild COVID-19. General study points: Day 15 to 85 contracting clones showed balanced CD4/CD8; day 15 to 37 expanders favored CD4+.

From the 5' RACE reads, TCRdb called clonotypes with MiXCR, one entry per CDR3 protein. The sample lists 150,000 or so distinct CDR3 sequences, 20% to 25% occurring once. With 3 bases removed from V and 3 bases from J, the gap between germline ends came to 11 bases. The CDR3 is 14 residues long. Germline V gene sequence: CDR1 KGHSH, CDR2 LQKENI. Points on this clonotype: No antigen is known for it.

This chain uses TRBV18 with TRBJ1-2; TRBD1 might be the D (5 bases). Input material: PBMCs or a T cell subset sorted from them (not recorded which). This clonotype was sampled from an adult woman who had mild COVID-19 (a few samples of this study predate the infection). Cell type and time point are not known. CDR3 sequence: CASSPDGGDYGYTF. The CDR3 DNA reads TGTGCCAGCTCACCGGACGGGGGGGACTATGGCTACACCTTC.